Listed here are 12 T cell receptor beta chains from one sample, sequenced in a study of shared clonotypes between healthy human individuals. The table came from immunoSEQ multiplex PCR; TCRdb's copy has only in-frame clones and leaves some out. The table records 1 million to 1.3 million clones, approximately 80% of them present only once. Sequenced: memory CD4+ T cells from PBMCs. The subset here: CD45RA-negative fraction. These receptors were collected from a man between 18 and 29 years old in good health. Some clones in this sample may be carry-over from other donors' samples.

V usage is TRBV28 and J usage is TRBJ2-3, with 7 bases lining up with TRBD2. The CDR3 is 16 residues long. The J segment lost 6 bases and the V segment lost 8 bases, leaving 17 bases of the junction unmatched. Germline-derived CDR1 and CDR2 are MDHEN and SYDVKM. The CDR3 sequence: CASVVREGRAVDTQYF. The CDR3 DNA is TGTGCCAGCGTAGTTAGGGAGGGGAGGGCCGTGGATACGCAGTATTTT.

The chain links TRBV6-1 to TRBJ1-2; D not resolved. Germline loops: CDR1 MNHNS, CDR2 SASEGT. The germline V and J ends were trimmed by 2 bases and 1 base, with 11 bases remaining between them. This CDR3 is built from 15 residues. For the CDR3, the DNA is TGTGCCAGCAGTGAATCCAGAGACCTTAACTATGGCTACACCTTC. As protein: CASSESRDLNYGYTF.

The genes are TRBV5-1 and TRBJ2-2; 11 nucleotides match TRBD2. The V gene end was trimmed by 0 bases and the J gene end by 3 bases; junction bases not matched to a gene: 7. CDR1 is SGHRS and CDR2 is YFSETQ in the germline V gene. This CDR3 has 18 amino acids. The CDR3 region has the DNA TGCGCCAGCAGCTTGGTGTCTAGCGGGAGGCGGGACACCGGGGAGCTGTTTTTT. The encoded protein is CASSLVSSGRRDTGELFF.

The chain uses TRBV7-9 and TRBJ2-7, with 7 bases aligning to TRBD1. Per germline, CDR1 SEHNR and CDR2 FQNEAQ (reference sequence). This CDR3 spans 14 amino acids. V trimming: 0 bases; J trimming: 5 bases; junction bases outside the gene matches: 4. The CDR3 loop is CASSLAGDSNEQYF. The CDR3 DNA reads TGTGCCAGCAGCTTAGCGGGGGACAGCAACGAGCAGTACTTC.

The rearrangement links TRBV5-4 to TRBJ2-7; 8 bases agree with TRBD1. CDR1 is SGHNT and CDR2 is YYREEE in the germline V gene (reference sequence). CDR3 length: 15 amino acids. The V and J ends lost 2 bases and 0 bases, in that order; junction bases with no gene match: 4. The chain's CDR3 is CASSFRQGSSYEQYF. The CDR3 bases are TGTGCCAGCAGCTTTCGACAGGGGAGCTCCTACGAGCAGTACTTC.

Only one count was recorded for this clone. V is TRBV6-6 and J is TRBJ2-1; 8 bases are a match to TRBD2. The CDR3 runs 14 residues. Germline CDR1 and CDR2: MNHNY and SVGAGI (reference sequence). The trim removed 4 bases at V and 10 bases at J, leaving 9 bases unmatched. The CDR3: CASSSGLGGLEQFF. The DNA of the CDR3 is TGTGCCAGCAGTTCGGGACTAGGGGGGCTCGAGCAGTTCTTC.

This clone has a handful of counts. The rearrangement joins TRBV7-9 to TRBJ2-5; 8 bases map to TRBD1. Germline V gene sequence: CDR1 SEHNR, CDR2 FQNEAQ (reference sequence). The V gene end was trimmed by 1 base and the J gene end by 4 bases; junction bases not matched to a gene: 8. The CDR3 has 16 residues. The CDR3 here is CASSLVLTGGGETQYF. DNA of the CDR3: TGTGCCAGCAGCTTAGTCCTTACAGGGGGAGGAGAGACCCAGTACTTC.

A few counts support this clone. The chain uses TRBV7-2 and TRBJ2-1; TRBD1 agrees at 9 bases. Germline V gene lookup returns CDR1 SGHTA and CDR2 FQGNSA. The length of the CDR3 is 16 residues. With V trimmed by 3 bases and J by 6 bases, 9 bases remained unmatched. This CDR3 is CASSLTGTGRANEQFF. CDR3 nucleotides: TGTGCCAGCAGCTTGACCGGGACAGGGCGGGCCAATGAGCAGTTCTTC.

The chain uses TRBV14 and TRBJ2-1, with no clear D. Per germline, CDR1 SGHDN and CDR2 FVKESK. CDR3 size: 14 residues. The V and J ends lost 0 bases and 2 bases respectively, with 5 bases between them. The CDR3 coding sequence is TGTGCCAGCAGCCAAGATCCTACCTACAATGAGCAGTTCTTC. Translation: CASSQDPTYNEQFF.

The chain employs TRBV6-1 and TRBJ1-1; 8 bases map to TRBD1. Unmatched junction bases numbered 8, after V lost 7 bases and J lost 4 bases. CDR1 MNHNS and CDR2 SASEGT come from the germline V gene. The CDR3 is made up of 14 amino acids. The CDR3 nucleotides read TGTGCCAGCAATTCAGGGGGCTTGGGCACTGAAGCTTTCTTT. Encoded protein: CASNSGGLGTEAFF.

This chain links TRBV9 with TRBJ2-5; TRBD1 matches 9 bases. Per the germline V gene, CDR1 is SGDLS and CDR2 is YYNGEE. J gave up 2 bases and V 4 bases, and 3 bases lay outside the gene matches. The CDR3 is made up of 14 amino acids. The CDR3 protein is CASSSGQGQETQYF. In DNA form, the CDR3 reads TGTGCCAGCAGCTCCGGACAGGGGCAAGAGACCCAGTACTTC. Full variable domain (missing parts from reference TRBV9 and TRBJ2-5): DSGVTQTPKHLITATGQRVTLRCSPRSGDLSVYWYQQSLDQGLQFLIQYYNGEERAKGNILERFSAQQFPDLHSELNLSSLELGDSALYFCASSSGQGQETQYFGPGTRLLVL.

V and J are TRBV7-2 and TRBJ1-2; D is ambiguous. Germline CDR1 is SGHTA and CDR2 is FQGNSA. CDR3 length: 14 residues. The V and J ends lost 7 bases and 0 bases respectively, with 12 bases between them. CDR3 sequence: CASNLGLTNYGYTF. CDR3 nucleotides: TGTGCCAGCAACCTCGGACTAACTAACTATGGCTACACCTTC.